One T cell receptor (beta chain) is described in this entry. Its antigen is still unknown. The method was immunoSEQ multiplex PCR; TCRdb's version includes in-frame clones alone and lacks a portion of them. This table has tens of thousands of clones, 93% appearing once. Sequencing was limited to surgery cases with top T cell transcript signatures in brain tissue. Patients received at least one anti-epileptic drug before surgery. From germline, CDR1 is LNHDA and CDR2 SQIVND (reference sequence). With V trimmed by 5 bases and J by 4 bases, 8 bases remained unmatched. This CDR3 has 15 residues. The source of the sample is a study of brain T cells in children with intractable seizures. Findings and limits, study-wide: Pre-surgery blood may have been undersampled, hiding some clones. Viral specificity was inferred only from CDR3 similarity; HCMV serostatus was unknown.

V gene TRBV19 combines with J gene TRBJ1-1; TRBD1 aligns across 9 bases. Sequences were derived from peripheral blood, sampled at surgery. This TCR was recovered from a boy in the first two years of life with tuberous sclerosis and intractable seizures. CDR3 protein: CASSPIQGAGTEAFF. CDR3 nucleotides: TGTGCCAGTAGTCCGATACAGGGGGCCGGCACTGAAGCTTTCTTT.